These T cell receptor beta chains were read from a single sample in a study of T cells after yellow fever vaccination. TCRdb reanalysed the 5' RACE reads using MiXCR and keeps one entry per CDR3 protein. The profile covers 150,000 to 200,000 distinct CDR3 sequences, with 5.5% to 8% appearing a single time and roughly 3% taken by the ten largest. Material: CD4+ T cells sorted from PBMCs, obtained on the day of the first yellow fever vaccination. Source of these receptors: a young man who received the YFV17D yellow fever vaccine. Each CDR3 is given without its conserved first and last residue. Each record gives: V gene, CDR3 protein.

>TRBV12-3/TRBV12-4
ASSVWTGDNEQF
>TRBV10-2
ASRPTRQARRGDEKLF
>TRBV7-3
ASSLMPSGSTDTQY
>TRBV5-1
ASSLAGQSYNEQF
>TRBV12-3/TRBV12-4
ASSFGPWGTQY
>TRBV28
ASSLRRGALPHQETQY
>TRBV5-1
ASSLSGQATQY
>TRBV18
ASSPPGASTQY
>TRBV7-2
ASSLVMGSSTDTQY
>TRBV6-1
AGHRSYNEKLF
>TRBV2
ASRFGGEVF
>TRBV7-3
ASSSRGGELF
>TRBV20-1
SARTETKEKLF
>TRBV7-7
ASSSLAGGNNEQF
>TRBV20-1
SAIPDVYNEQF
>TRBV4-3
ASSQTGTASYGYT